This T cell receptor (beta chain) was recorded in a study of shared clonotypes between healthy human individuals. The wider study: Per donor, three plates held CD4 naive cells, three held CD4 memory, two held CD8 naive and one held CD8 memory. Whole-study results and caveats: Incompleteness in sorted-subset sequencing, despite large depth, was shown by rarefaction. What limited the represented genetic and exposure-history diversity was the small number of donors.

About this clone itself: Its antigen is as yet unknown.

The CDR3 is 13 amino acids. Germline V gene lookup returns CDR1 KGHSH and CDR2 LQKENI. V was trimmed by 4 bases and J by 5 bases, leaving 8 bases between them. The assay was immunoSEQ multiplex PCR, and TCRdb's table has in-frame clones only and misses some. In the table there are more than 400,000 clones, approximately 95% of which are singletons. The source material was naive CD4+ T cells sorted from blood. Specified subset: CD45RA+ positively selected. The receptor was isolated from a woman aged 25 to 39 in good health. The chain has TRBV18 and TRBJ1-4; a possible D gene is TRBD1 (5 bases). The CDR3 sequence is CASSQGVNEKLFF. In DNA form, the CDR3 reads TGTGCCAGCTCACAAGGGGTGAATGAAAAACTGTTTTTT.